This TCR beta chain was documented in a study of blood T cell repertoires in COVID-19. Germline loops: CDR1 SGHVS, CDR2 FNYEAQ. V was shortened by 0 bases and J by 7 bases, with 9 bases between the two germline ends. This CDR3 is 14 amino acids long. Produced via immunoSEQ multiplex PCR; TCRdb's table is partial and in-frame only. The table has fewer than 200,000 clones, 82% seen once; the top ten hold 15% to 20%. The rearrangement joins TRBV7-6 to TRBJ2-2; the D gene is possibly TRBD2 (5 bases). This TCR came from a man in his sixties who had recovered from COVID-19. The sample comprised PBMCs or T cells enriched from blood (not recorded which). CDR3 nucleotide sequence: TGTGCCAGCAGCTTAGCGGGAGTCGTCGGGGAGCTGTTTTTT. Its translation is CASSLAGVVGELFF.